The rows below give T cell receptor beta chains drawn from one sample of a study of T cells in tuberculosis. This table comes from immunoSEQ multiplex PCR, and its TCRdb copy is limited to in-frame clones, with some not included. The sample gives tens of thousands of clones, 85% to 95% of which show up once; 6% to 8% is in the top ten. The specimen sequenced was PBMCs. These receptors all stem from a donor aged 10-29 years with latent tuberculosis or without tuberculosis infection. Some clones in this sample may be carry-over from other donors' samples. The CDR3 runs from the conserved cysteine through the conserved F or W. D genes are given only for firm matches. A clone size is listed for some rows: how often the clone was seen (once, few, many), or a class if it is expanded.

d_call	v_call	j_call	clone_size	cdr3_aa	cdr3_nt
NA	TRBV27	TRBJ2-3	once	CASSLSFRNTDTQYF	TGTGCCAGCAGTTTATCGTTCAGGAACACAGATACGCAGTATTTT
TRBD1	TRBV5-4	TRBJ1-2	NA	CASSLEGQGAANYGYTF	TGTGCCAGCAGCTTGGAGGGACAGGGGGCAGCTAACTATGGCTACACCTTC
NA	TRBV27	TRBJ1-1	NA	CASSLVWGDDAEAFF	TGTGCCAGCAGTTTAGTATGGGGGGATGACGCTGAAGCTTTCTTT
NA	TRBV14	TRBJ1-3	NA	CASSLFGGDSPGNTIYF	TGTGCCAGCAGCCTGTTTGGAGGGGATTCCCCTGGAAACACCATATATTTT
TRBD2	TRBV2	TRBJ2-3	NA	CASRKLAGGTDTQYF	TGTGCCAGCAGGAAACTAGCGGGGGGCACAGATACGCAGTATTTT
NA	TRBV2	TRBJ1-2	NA	CASLGLGSTF	TGTGCCAGCTTGGGCCTGGGGAGCACCTTC
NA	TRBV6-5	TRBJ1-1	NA	CASSYSGIPAEAFF	TGTGCCAGCAGTTACTCTGGCATCCCAGCTGAAGCTTTCTTT
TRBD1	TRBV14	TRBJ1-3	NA	CASSGQGSSGNTIYF	TGTGCCAGCAGCGGACAGGGTAGCTCTGGAAACACCATATATTTT
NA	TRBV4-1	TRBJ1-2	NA	CASSQYGSYGYTF	TGCGCCAGCAGCCAATACGGGAGCTATGGCTACACCTTC
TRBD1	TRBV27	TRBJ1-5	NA	CASSKERTGSNQPQHF	TGTGCCAGCAGTAAAGAAAGGACAGGAAGCAATCAGCCCCAGCATTTT
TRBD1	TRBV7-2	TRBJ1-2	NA	CASSLAGTGVGGYTF	TGTGCCAGCAGCCTTGCCGGGACAGGGGTGGGCGGCTACACCTTC
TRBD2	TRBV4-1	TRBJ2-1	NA	CASSPGLAGAGEQFF	TGCGCCAGCAGCCCGGGACTAGCGGGGGCCGGTGAGCAGTTCTTC
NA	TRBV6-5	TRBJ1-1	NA	CATQTREVAFF	TGTGCCACCCAAACGAGGGAGGTAGCTTTCTTT
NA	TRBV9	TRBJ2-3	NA	CASSVGIGGVTDTQYF	TGTGCCAGCAGCGTAGGAATCGGCGGAGTCACAGATACGCAGTATTTT
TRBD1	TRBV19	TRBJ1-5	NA	CASSLTGERNQPQHF	TGTGCCAGTAGTCTAACAGGGGAGCGCAATCAGCCCCAGCATTTT
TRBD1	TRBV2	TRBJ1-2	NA	CASSEHRGEIYGYTF	TGTGCCAGCAGTGAACACAGGGGCGAAATCTATGGCTACACCTTC
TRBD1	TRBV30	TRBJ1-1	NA	CACIPGQGDEAFF	TGTGCCTGTATCCCGGGACAGGGGGATGAAGCTTTCTTT